These 31 T cell receptor beta chains were sequenced from one sample in a study of neurological immune-mediated disorders. From the 5' RACE reads, TCRdb called clonotypes with MiXCR, one entry per CDR3 protein. The data show 40,000 to 60,000 distinct CDR3 sequences, around 3.3% seen once. The source material was PBMCs. These receptors originate from a man aged 40-49 years with multiple sclerosis.

The table lists this clonotype with many counts. CDR3 nucleotides: TGTGCCAGCAGTTCTCCGATTTACACAGACGATAGCAATCAGCCCCAGCATTTT. This sequence encodes CASSSPIYTDDSNQPQHF. The chain couples TRBV7-3 to TRBJ1-5, with D unclear. This CDR3 is built from 18 residues. V lost 6 bases and J lost 0, with 21 bases in between. CDR1 SGHTA and CDR2 FQGTGA come from the germline V gene.

Many counts were recorded for this clonotype. A single base separates this from a much larger clone, so it may be a read error. The chain employs TRBV5-1 and TRBJ2-2, with D unresolved. V lost 4 bases, J lost 3 bases, and 10 bases lay in between. The CDR3 length is 14 residues. The germline CDR1 and CDR2 sequences are SGHRS and YFSETQ. CDR3 coding DNA: TGCGCCAGCAGCGACGTAAAGGACACCGGGGAGCTGTTTTTT. Its translation: CASSDVKDTGELFF.

This clonotype was recorded at least ten times. V and J are TRBV5-1 and TRBJ1-2; 7 positions agree with TRBD1. Looked up from germline, CDR1 is SGHRS and CDR2 is YFSETQ. This CDR3 is 14 amino acids long. V dropped 6 bases and J dropped 4; count of bases not matched to a gene: 9. CDR3 in DNA: TGCGCCAGCAAAGAAGACAGGGCCGGCTATGGCTACACCTTC. It yields the protein CASKEDRAGYGYTF.

This clonotype appeared many times. The chain couples TRBV5-1 to TRBJ1-4; the D is unclear. CDR3 length: 14 residues. Deletions cut 4 bases from V and 3 bases from J, with 10 bases between. The germline V gene has CDR1 SGHRS and CDR2 YFSETQ. The CDR3 here is CASSPGVANEKLFF. DNA for the CDR3: TGCGCCAGCAGCCCAGGCGTCGCTAATGAAAAACTGTTTTTT.

This clonotype appeared many times. This sequence joins TRBV29-1 and TRBJ2-4, with 7 bases lining up with TRBD1. This CDR3 has 15 amino acids. CDR1 SQVTM and CDR2 ANQGSEA come from the germline V gene. The J segment lost 3 bases and the V segment lost 3 bases, leaving 8 bases of the junction unmatched. The CDR3 is CSVEKGARVKNIQYF. CDR3 DNA sequence: TGCAGCGTTGAGAAGGGGGCTCGGGTCAAAAACATTCAGTACTTC.

This clonotype has a count of ten or more. The chain combines TRBV13 with TRBJ1-1; weak D call: TRBD1 (6 bases). CDR1 PRHDT and CDR2 FYEKMQ come from the germline V gene (reference sequence). Trimming removed 5 bases from V and 1 base from J, with 14 bases in between. This CDR3 contains 15 residues. The CDR3 reads CASSPPGAGNTEAFF. The CDR3, as DNA: TGTGCCAGCAGCCCACCAGGGGCGGGGAACACTGAAGCTTTCTTT. The whole variable domain, filled in from reference TRBV13 and TRBJ1-1, reads AAGVIQSPRHLIKEKRETATLKCYPIPRHDTVYWYQQGPGQDPQFLISFYEKMQSDKGSIPDRFSAQQFSDYHSELNMSSLELGDSALYFCASSPPGAGNTEAFFGQGTRLTVV.

This clonotype was counted many times. It may be a read error: a sequence one base away is much more abundant. The chain joins TRBV5-1 to TRBJ2-5; weak D call: TRBD2 (5 bases). Trimming removed 4 bases from V and 5 bases from J, with 9 bases in between. CDR3 size: 12 residues. Per germline, CDR1 SGHRS and CDR2 YFSETQ. CDR3: CASSGKRETQYF. The CDR3 DNA reads TGCGCCAGCAGCGGAAAGCGGGAGACCCAGTACTTC.

There are many counts of this clonotype. The genes are TRBV7-2 and TRBJ2-4, with unresolved D. Trimming cost V 1 base and J 0 bases, with 4 bases left between them. The CDR3 is made up of 14 amino acids. The germline V gene has CDR1 SGHTA and CDR2 FQGNSA. DNA of the CDR3: TGTGCCAGCAGCTTAGGGTTAGCCAAAAACATTCAGTACTTC. Its protein product is CASSLGLAKNIQYF.

This clonotype has a count of ten or more. At one of its ends the junction is not consistent with the germline gene, which may arise from a read error. This sequence joins TRBV4-1 and TRBJ1-5, with D perhaps TRBD1 (5 bases). The CDR3 loop spans 16 amino acids. Germline V gives CDR1 MGHRA, CDR2 YSYEKL. CDR3 DNA: TGCGCCAGCAGCCAATATCTGGGGGTGAGCAATCAGCCCCAGAATTTT. This codes for CASSQYLGVSNQPQNF.

Many counts were recorded for this clonotype. The chain is built from TRBV5-6 and TRBJ2-3; the D gene is possibly TRBD2 (6 bases). The CDR3 has 14 residues. V lost 5 bases to trimming and J lost 3 bases, with 13 bases between them. Germline V gene sequence: CDR1 SGHDT, CDR2 YYEEEE. The CDR3 spells CASRRSGGTDTQYF. The CDR3, as DNA: TGTGCCAGCAGGCGGTCTGGGGGGACAGATACGCAGTATTTT.

This clonotype was detected ten times or more. The chain combines TRBV27 with TRBJ2-2; 9 bases match TRBD1. Germline V lookup: CDR1 MNHEY, CDR2 SMNVEV (reference sequence). J gave up 6 bases and V 2 bases, and 1 base lay outside the gene matches. CDR3 size: 14 residues. The CDR3 here is CASSLRQGAGELFF. CDR3 bases: TGTGCCAGCAGTTTAAGACAGGGGGCCGGGGAGCTGTTTTTT.

This clonotype occurred many times. The chain couples TRBV20-1 to TRBJ2-1; perhaps TRBD1 as D (5 bases). Trimming took off 6 bases at V and 7 bases at J, with 19 bases between the two ends. Germline V gene sequence: CDR1 DFQATT, CDR2 SNEGSKA (reference sequence). The CDR3 covers 14 residues. The CDR3 spells CSALLPTALNEQFF. CDR3 nucleotides: TGCAGTGCGCTCCTCCCGACAGCTCTAAATGAGCAGTTCTTC.

This clonotype was seen at least ten times. This chain uses TRBV18 with TRBJ2-1; D possibly corresponds to TRBD1 (6 bases). The CDR3 runs 14 residues. CDR1 and CDR2 from the germline V gene are KGHSH and LQKENI. V shed 1 base and J shed 8 bases, with 12 bases lying between them. The CDR3 loop reads CASSPRTASDEQFF. CDR3 in DNA: TGTGCCAGCTCACCACGGACAGCATCCGATGAGCAGTTCTTC.

This clonotype has ten or more counts. This sequence joins TRBV11-2 and TRBJ2-5; 14 nucleotides match TRBD2. In germline, CDR1 is SGHAT, CDR2 FQNNGV. The CDR3 contains 16 residues. V lost 4 bases and J lost 5; bases outside the gene matches: 6. This CDR3 is CASSSLGLAGVETQYF. CDR3 coding DNA: TGTGCCAGCAGCTCCTTGGGACTAGCGGGGGTTGAGACCCAGTACTTC.

This clonotype was found many times. This chain links TRBV12-3 or TRBV12-4 with TRBJ2-7, with D uncertain. The V gene lost 2 bases and the J gene lost 2 bases, with 10 bases spanning the gap. The CDR3 consists of 14 residues. CDR3 nucleotides: TGTGCCAGCAGTTTAAGTTCAGTACCCTACGAGCAGTACTTC. As protein: CASSLSSVPYEQYF.

This clonotype came up many times. One base away lies a much larger clone, so this may be a sequencing read error. The chain carries TRBV20-1 and TRBJ2-2; D call uncertain. Germline loops: CDR1 DFQATT, CDR2 SNEGSKA (reference sequence). The germline V and J ends were trimmed by 4 bases and 1 base, with 10 bases remaining between them. The CDR3 loop spans 14 amino acids. The CDR3 nucleotides are TGCAGTGCTACCACCTTACAGAACACCGGGGAGCTGTTTTTT. Translated, it gives CSATTLQNTGELFF.

Concerning this clonotype itself: Being one base from a much bigger clone, this may be a read error. J is TRBJ2-3 and V is TRBV20-1; 7 nucleotides line up with TRBD1. Germline CDR1 is DFQATT and CDR2 is SNEGSKA (reference sequence). The CDR3 extends over 14 amino acids. Losses at the gene ends were 6 bases for V and 6 bases for J; bases not matched to a gene: 12. CDR3 sequence: CSARTGPTRDTQYF. The CDR3 coding sequence is TGCAGTGCCCGGACAGGCCCTACACGGGATACGCAGTATTTT.

This clonotype was observed many times. The chain is built from TRBV11-2 and TRBJ1-6, with D possibly being TRBD1 (5 bases). Germline V gene lookup returns CDR1 SGHAT and CDR2 FQNNGV. V gave up 1 base and J gave up 13 bases, with 23 bases separating them. The CDR3 is 17 residues long. The CDR3 loop is CASSLGGAGVNLSPLHF. In DNA, the CDR3 is TGTGCCAGCAGCTTAGGAGGGGCCGGGGTCAATTTGAGTCCCCTCCACTTT.

This clonotype has ten or more counts. The chain links TRBV5-1 to TRBJ2-1; D perhaps matches TRBD1 (6 bases). CDR3 length: 15 residues. Germline loops: CDR1 SGHRS, CDR2 YFSETQ. V shed 1 base and J shed 6 bases, with 14 bases lying between them. The CDR3 reads CASSLLNNRVNEQFF. CDR3 in DNA: TGCGCCAGCAGCTTGCTCAATAACAGGGTCAATGAGCAGTTCTTC.

This clonotype has at least ten counts. The rearrangement links TRBV5-5 to TRBJ2-7; either TRBD1 or TRBD2 may fit D (5 bases each). Germline-derived CDR1 and CDR2 are SGHKS and YYEKEE (reference sequence). The V end lost 3 bases, the J end lost 2 bases, and 15 bases lay between the germline ends. CDR3 length equals 15 residues. CDR3 DNA: TGTGCCAGCAGCTCCCTACCGGGACCCACCTACGAGCAGTACTTC. Translation gives CASSSLPGPTYEQYF.

This clonotype was detected ten times or more. The V call is TRBV3-1, the J call TRBJ2-3; D is unresolved. Germline V CDR1 and CDR2: LGHDT, YNNKEL (reference sequence). The CDR3 contains 15 residues. With 1 base removed from V and 2 bases from J, the gap between germline ends came to 10 bases. The CDR3 bases are TGTGCCAGCAGCCAAGGAGGCAAATTCACAGATACGCAGTATTTT. Translation: CASSQGGKFTDTQYF.

This clonotype was observed at least ten times. The chain combines TRBV20-1 with TRBJ1-5; 8 bases align to TRBD1. V lost 4 bases to trimming and J lost 0 bases; unmatched junction nucleotides: 14. The CDR3 sequence is 18 residues long. Germline V gene lookup returns CDR1 DFQATT and CDR2 SNEGSKA (reference sequence). CDR3 in DNA: TGCAGTGCTAACAAGCCAGGACAGGGTACTTATAGCAATCAGCCCCAGCATTTT. Translated, it gives CSANKPGQGTYSNQPQHF.

This clonotype was counted only a few times. CDR3 residues: CASSSKLRGEQFF. CDR3 bases: TGTGCCAGCAGCAGCAAGCTTAGGGGTGAGCAGTTCTTC. The gene calls are TRBV7-6 and TRBJ2-1; D possibly corresponds to TRBD1 (5 bases). This CDR3 is 13 amino acids long. Germline assignment: CDR1 SGHVS and CDR2 FNYEAQ. Trimming left V 5 bases short and J 9 bases short, with 14 bases between. The full variable domain, completed using reference TRBV7-6 and TRBJ2-1, is GAGVSQSPRYKVTKRGQDVALRCDPISGHVSLYWYRQALGQGPEFLTYFNYEAQQDKSGLPNDRFSAERPEGSISTLTIQRTEQRDSAMYRCASSSKLRGEQFFGPGTRLTVL.

This clonotype was detected ten times or more. CDR3 coding DNA: TGCGCCAGCAGCTTGATGGGTTCGGAGGAGACCCAGTACTTC. Its protein is CASSLMGSEETQYF. The chain employs TRBV5-1 and TRBJ2-5; D remains unclear. V was shortened by 1 base and J by 5 bases, with 12 bases between the two germline ends. CDR3 size: 14 residues. Per germline, CDR1 SGHRS and CDR2 YFSETQ. The variable domain in full, completed from reference TRBV5-1 and TRBJ2-5, reads KAGVTQTPRYLIKTRGQQVTLSCSPISGHRSVSWYQQTPGQGLQFLFEYFSETQRNKGNFPGRFSGRQFSNSRSEMNVSTLELGDSALYLCASSLMGSEETQYFGPGTRLLVL.

This clonotype was detected many times. The chain combines TRBV4-1 with TRBJ2-3; 8 nucleotides align to TRBD2. Trimming removed 3 bases from V and 2 bases from J; junction bases left unmatched: 10. Germline assignment: CDR1 MGHRA and CDR2 YSYEKL. The CDR3 totals 17 residues. The CDR3: CASSHPGGAGDTDTQYF. The CDR3 DNA sequence: TGCGCCAGCAGCCATCCCGGGGGAGCGGGGGACACAGATACGCAGTATTTT.

Comments on this clonotype: A much larger clonotype is one base distant, so this may be a read error. The chain combines TRBV30 with TRBJ2-5; D gene uncertain. The CDR3 is made up of 12 amino acids. Germline loops: CDR1 GTSNPN, CDR2 SVGIG (reference sequence). V was trimmed by 1 base and J by 3 bases, leaving 6 bases between them. The CDR3 nucleotides read TGTGCCTGGAGTGGGAAGAAAGAGACCCAGTACTTC. Its protein is CAWSGKKETQYF. Variable domain in full (rest from reference TRBV30 and TRBJ2-5): SQTIHQWPATLVQPVGSPLSLECTVEGTSNPNLYWYRQAAGRGLQLLFYSVGIGQISSEVPQNLSASRPQDRQFILSSKKLLLSDSGFYLCAWSGKKETQYFGPGTRLLVL.

This clonotype was observed at least ten times. The V gene is TRBV12-3 or TRBV12-4, the J gene TRBJ1-1, with TRBD1 matching over 8 bases. The CDR3 loop spans 12 amino acids. The junction had 4 bases not matched to a gene; V was cut back by 5 bases and J by 8 bases. As DNA, the CDR3 is TGTGCCAGCAGTGATGGGACAGGAGAAGCTTTCTTT. The encoded protein is CASSDGTGEAFF.

This clonotype appeared many times. The J gene is TRBJ2-4, the V gene TRBV5-1; D is possibly TRBD2 (6 bases). Trimming stripped 4 bases from V and 8 bases from J, with 22 bases between. Germline values: CDR1 SGHRS, CDR2 YFSETQ. The CDR3 has 16 amino acids. This CDR3 is CASSTANTGPGDIQYF. The DNA of the CDR3 is TGCGCCAGCAGCACCGCTAACACGGGGCCGGGGGACATTCAGTACTTC.

The sample holds many counts of this clonotype. V usage is TRBV5-6 and J usage is TRBJ2-3, with D unresolved. The germline V gene encodes CDR1 SGHDT and CDR2 YYEEEE. The V end lost 3 bases, the J end lost 7 bases, and 9 bases lay between the germline ends. CDR3 length: 12 amino acids. CDR3 in amino acids: CASSSNTHTQYF. CDR3 nucleotide sequence: TGTGCCAGCAGCTCGAACACGCATACGCAGTATTTT.

In its sample, this clonotype was seen many times. CDR3 in amino acids: CSASLFLGSGNTIYF. DNA of the CDR3: TGCAGCGCCAGCTTGTTCCTCGGCTCTGGAAACACCATATATTTT. V usage is TRBV29-1 and J usage is TRBJ1-3; the D is unclear. From germline, CDR1 is SQVTM and CDR2 ANQGSEA. V was shortened by 7 bases and J by 0 bases, with 16 bases between the two germline ends. This CDR3 comprises 15 residues.

There are many counts of this clonotype. The chain recombines TRBV7-8 with TRBJ1-2; 7 nucleotides align to TRBD1. Germline-derived CDR1 and CDR2 are SGHVS and FQNEAQ. This CDR3 region has 13 residues. The J segment lost 6 bases and the V segment lost 1 base, leaving 2 bases of the junction unmatched. CDR3 DNA sequence: TGTGCCAGCAGCTTAGTCAGGGGGAATGGCTACACCTTC. It codes for CASSLVRGNGYTF.